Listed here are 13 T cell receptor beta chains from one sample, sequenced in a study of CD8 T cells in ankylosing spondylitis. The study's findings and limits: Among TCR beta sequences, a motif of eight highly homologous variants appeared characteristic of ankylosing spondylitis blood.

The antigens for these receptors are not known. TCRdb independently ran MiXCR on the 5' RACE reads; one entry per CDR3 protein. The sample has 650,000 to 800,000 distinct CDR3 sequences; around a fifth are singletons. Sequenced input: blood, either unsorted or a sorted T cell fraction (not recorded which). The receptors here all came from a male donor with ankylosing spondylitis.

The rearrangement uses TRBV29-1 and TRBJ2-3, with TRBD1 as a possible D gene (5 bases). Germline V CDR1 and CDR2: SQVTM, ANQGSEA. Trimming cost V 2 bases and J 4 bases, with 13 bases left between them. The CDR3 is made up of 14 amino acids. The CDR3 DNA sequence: TGCAGCGTTGAACAGGGATCTAACCCAGATACGCAGTATTTT. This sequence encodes CSVEQGSNPDTQYF.

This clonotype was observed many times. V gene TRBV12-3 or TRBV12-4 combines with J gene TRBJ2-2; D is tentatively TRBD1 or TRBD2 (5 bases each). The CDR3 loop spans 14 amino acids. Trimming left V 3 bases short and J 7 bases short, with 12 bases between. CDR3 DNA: TGTGCCAGCAGTTTTGTCGGGACCGGCGGGGAGCTGTTTTTT. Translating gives CASSFVGTGGELFF.

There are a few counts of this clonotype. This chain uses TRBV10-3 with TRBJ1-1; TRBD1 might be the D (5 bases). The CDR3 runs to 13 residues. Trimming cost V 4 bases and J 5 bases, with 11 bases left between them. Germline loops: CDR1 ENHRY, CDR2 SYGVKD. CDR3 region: CAISAGTGTEAFF. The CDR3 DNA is TGTGCCATCAGTGCAGGGACCGGTACTGAAGCTTTCTTT.

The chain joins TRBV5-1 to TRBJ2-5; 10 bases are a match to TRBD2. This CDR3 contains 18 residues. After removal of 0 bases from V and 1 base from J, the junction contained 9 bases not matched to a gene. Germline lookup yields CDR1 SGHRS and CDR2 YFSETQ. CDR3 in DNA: TGCGCCAGCAGCTTGGGGCTAGCGGGGGACTTCCTCCAAGAGACCCAGTACTTC. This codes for CASSLGLAGDFLQETQYF.

The CDR3 is CSVKVQQETQYF. The CDR3 region has the DNA TGCAGCGTAAAGGTTCAGCAAGAGACCCAGTACTTC. The chain couples TRBV29-1 to TRBJ2-5; no clear D gene. This CDR3 region has 12 residues. CDR1 and CDR2 (germline): SQVTM, ANQGSEA. V dropped 6 bases and J dropped 2 bases, with 10 bases sitting between them. Full variable domain (remainder filled in from reference TRBV29-1 and TRBJ2-5): SAVISQKPSRDICQRGTSLTIQCQVDSQVTMMFWYRQQPGQSLTLIATANQGSEATYESGFVIDKFPISRPNLTFSTLTVSNMSPEDSSIYLCSVKVQQETQYFGPGTRLLVL.

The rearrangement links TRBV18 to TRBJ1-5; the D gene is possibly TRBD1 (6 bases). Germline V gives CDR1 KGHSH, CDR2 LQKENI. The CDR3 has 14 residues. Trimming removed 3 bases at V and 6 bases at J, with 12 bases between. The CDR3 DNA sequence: TGTGCCAGCTCACCGTACAGGGACGCTCAGCCCCAGCATTTT. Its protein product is CASSPYRDAQPQHF.

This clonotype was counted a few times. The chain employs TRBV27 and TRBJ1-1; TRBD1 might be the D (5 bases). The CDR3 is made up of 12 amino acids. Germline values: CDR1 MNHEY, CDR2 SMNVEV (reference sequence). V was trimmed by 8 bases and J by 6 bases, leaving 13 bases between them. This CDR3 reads CASHQWGSEAFF. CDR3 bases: TGTGCCAGCCACCAATGGGGCTCTGAAGCTTTCTTT.

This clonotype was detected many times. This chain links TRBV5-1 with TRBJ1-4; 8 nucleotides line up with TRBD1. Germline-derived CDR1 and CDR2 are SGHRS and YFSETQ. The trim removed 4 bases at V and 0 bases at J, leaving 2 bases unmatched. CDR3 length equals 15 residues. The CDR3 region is CASSPTGATNEKLFF. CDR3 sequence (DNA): TGCGCCAGCAGCCCGACAGGGGCAACTAATGAAAAACTGTTTTTT.

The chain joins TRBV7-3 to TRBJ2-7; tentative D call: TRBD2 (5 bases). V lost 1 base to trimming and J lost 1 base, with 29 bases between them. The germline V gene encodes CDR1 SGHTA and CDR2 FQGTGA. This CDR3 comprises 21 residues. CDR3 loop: CASSLISGYAHVVFGSYEQYF. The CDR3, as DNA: TGTGCCAGCAGCTTAATTTCGGGGTACGCTCACGTCGTTTTTGGATCCTACGAGCAGTACTTC.

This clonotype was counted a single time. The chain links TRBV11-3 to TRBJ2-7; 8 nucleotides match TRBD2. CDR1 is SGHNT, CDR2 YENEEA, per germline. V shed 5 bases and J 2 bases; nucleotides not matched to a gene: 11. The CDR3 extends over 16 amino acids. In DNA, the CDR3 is TGTGCCAGCAGCCCCATAGGACTAGCTGGAGCCTACGAGCAGTACTTC. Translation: CASSPIGLAGAYEQYF.

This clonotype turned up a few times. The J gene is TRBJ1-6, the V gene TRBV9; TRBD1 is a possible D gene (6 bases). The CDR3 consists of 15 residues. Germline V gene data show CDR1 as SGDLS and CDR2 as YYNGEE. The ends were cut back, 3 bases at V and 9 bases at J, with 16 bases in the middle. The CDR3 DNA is TGTGCCAGCAGCGCGAGCAGGGGATCTGGTTCACCCCTCCACTTT. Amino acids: CASSASRGSGSPLHF.

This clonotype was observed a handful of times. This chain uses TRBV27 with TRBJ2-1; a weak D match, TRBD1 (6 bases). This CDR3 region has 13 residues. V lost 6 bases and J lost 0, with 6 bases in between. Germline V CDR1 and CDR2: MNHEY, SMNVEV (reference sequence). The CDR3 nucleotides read TGTGCCAGCAGACAGGGCTCCTACAATGAGCAGTTCTTC. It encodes CASRQGSYNEQFF.

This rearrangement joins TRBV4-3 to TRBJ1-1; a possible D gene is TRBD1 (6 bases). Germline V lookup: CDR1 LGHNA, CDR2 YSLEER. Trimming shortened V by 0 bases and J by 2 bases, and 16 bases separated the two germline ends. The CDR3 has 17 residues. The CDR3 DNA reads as TGCGCCAGCAGCCAAGATGTTTACGACAGGACCAACACTGAAGCTTTCTTT. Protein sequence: CASSQDVYDRTNTEAFF.